A single sample gave rise to the 27 T cell receptor beta chains below, sequenced in a study of cytomegalovirus exposure and HLA in healthy donors. The PCR ran on 60 Vbeta and 13 Jbeta primers. Libraries were prepared by immunoSEQ multiplex PCR; TCRdb keeps only in-frame clonotypes and omits some of them. The profile shows approximately 150,000 clones, 75% to 85% of them singletons. What was sequenced was PBMCs. These receptor sequences come from a woman aged 25 to 39 in good health and CMV-seropositive.

The gene calls are TRBV6-5 and TRBJ1-1, with D perhaps TRBD1 (5 bases). The CDR3 is 13 amino acids. The V end lost 2 bases, the J end lost 4 bases, and 8 bases lay between the germline ends. Germline V lookup: CDR1 MNHEY, CDR2 SVGAGI. CDR3 sequence reads: CASSYDRRTEAFF. The CDR3 DNA is TGTGCCAGCAGTTACGACAGACGCACTGAAGCTTTCTTT.

This clone was observed a single time. The V call is TRBV6-1, the J call TRBJ1-3, with D tentatively TRBD1 (6 bases). CDR1 and CDR2 (germline): MNHNS, SASEGT. CDR3 length: 15 amino acids. Trimming cost V 7 bases and J 4 bases, with 17 bases left between them. The CDR3 loop reads CASNPLGGPGNTIYF. DNA for the CDR3: TGTGCCAGCAACCCCCTCGGGGGGCCAGGAAACACCATATATTTT.

The chain carries TRBV28 and TRBJ2-5, with 10 bases identical to TRBD2. Judging by the DNA end, TRBJ2-7 fits better; the J call may be wrong. The CDR3 is 17 residues long. Germline V lookup: CDR1 MDHEN, CDR2 SYDVKM. The chain's CDR3 is CASSLGGSAGGSSEQYF. In DNA form, the CDR3 reads TGTGCCAGCAGTTTGGGAGGGTCAGCGGGAGGGTCTTCCGAGCAGTACTTC.

This clone was seen a handful of times. The rearrangement uses TRBV27 and TRBJ1-4; possible D gene TRBD1, 5 bases. V lost 5 bases, J lost 6 bases, and 16 bases lay in between. Germline CDR1 reads MNHEY; CDR2 reads SMNVEV (reference sequence). CDR3 length equals 15 residues. The CDR3 spells CASSESRAGHEKLFF. The DNA for the CDR3 is TGTGCCAGCAGTGAATCCCGGGCAGGGCATGAAAAACTGTTTTTT.

This sequence joins TRBV29-1 and TRBJ2-7; 8 bases agree with TRBD1. This CDR3 has 17 amino acids. CDR1 is SQVTM and CDR2 is ANQGSEA in the germline V gene. V shed 4 bases, J shed 5 bases, and the junction held 19 bases outside the gene matches. The CDR3 spells CSVVRSLTGTGGDEQYF. In DNA form, the CDR3 reads TGCAGCGTTGTAAGGTCGTTAACGGGGACAGGAGGAGACGAGCAGTACTTC.

The V and J genes are TRBV10-3 and TRBJ2-3, with 8 nucleotides matching TRBD2. V lost 8 bases to trimming and J lost 0 bases; unmatched junction nucleotides: 10. CDR1 and CDR2 (germline): ENHRY, SYGVKD. The CDR3 is 16 amino acids. CDR3 DNA sequence: TGTGCCATCGGTCAGATGCCTAGCGGGAGCACAGATACGCAGTATTTT. Translating it yields CAIGQMPSGSTDTQYF.

The chain links TRBV5-1 to TRBJ2-1, with 9 bases identical to TRBD2. CDR1 is SGHRS and CDR2 is YFSETQ in the germline V gene. The junction had 5 bases not matched to a gene; V was cut back by 3 bases and J by 7 bases. The CDR3 is made up of 14 amino acids. The CDR3 spells CASSSGLAQNEQFF. Here the CDR3 DNA reads TGCGCCAGCAGCTCTGGACTAGCGCAAAATGAGCAGTTCTTC.

The sample holds a few counts of this clone. J is TRBJ1-2 and V is TRBV5-1; 7 positions match TRBD1. The CDR3 contains 16 residues. J lost 4 bases, V lost 4 bases, and 13 bases had no gene match. CDR1 is SGHRS, CDR2 YFSETQ, per germline. CDR3 protein: CASSVDGASGGYGYTF. The CDR3 DNA follows: TGCGCCAGCAGCGTGGACGGGGCCTCAGGGGGCTATGGCTACACCTTC.

The rearrangement links TRBV2 to TRBJ1-2; 8 bases are shared with TRBD1. CDR1 is SNHLY and CDR2 is FYNNEI in the germline V gene. The CDR3 is 14 amino acids. V gave up 4 bases and J gave up 8 bases; unmatched junction bases: 9. The CDR3 DNA sequence: TGTGCCAGCAGTGTGGACAGGGAACGGGGAGGCTACACCTTC. Translating gives CASSVDRERGGYTF. The full variable domain, completed using reference TRBV2 and TRBJ1-2, is EPEVTQTPSHQVTQMGQEVILRCVPISNHLYFYWYRQILGQKVEFLVSFYNNEISEKSEIFDDQFSVERPDGSNFTLKIRSTKLEDSAMYFCASSVDRERGGYTFGSGTRLTVV.

The chain combines TRBV7-9 with TRBJ1-5, with D possibly TRBD1 on 5 matching bases. Germline V lookup: CDR1 SEHNR, CDR2 FQNEAQ (reference sequence). Trimming left V 6 bases short and J 6 bases short, with 18 bases between. This CDR3 contains 15 residues. CDR3 in DNA: TGTGCCAGCAGTCCCGGGGACCACGGGGGTCAGCCCCAGCATTTT. Protein: CASSPGDHGGQPQHF.

The V and J genes are TRBV7-2 and TRBJ2-5; 8 bases are a match to TRBD2. This CDR3 region has 13 residues. CDR1 and CDR2 from the germline V gene are SGHTA and FQGNSA. V dropped 6 bases and J dropped 1; count of bases not matched to a gene: 1. Written as DNA, the CDR3 is TGTGCCAGCAGTAGCGGGATCCAAGAGACCCAGTACTTC. This encodes CASSSGIQETQYF.

V is TRBV27 and J is TRBJ1-2; the D gene is possibly TRBD1 (6 bases). V lost 5 bases and J 7 bases, leaving 14 bases between the germline ends. Germline assignment: CDR1 MNHEY and CDR2 SMNVEV (reference sequence). This CDR3 is built from 13 residues. CDR3 residues: CASSGTPGAGYTF. For the CDR3, the DNA is TGTGCCAGCAGTGGGACACCTGGCGCTGGCTACACCTTC.

The chain combines TRBV2 with TRBJ2-2; a weak D match, TRBD2 (6 bases). The V gene lost 7 bases and the J gene lost 5 bases, with 14 bases spanning the gap. The V gene's germline CDR1 is SNHLY and CDR2 FYNNEI. The CDR3 is 14 residues long. CDR3 protein: CASKALGGTGELFF. For the CDR3, the DNA is TGTGCCAGCAAGGCACTGGGAGGTACCGGGGAGCTGTTTTTT.

The V gene is TRBV5-1, the J gene TRBJ2-7; 9 bases align to TRBD2. The V and J ends lost 3 bases and 6 bases, in that order; junction bases with no gene match: 16. Germline V gives CDR1 SGHRS, CDR2 YFSETQ. This CDR3 has 17 residues. CDR3 nucleotide sequence: TGCGCCAGCAGCTGGGGGGGCGGCGGGAGGGCCCTCCTCGAGCAGTACTTC. This codes for CASSWGGGGRALLEQYF.

As regards this clone: This CDR3 is also generated by other DNA sequences in the sample. The rearrangement uses TRBV2 and TRBJ1-5; D uncertain. V was shortened by 4 bases and J by 0 bases, with 7 bases between the two germline ends. The CDR3 is 14 residues long. Per the germline V gene, CDR1 is SNHLY and CDR2 is FYNNEI. The CDR3 sequence is CASSAEHSNQPQHF. DNA for the CDR3: TGTGCCAGCAGTGCTGAGCATAGCAATCAGCCCCAGCATTTT.

This chain joins TRBV27 and TRBJ2-7, with 7 bases that match TRBD1. The germline V gene has CDR1 MNHEY and CDR2 SMNVEV (reference sequence). V gave up 6 bases and J gave up 0 bases; unmatched junction bases: 8. This CDR3 has 15 residues. The CDR3 loop is CASRPGGLSSYEQYF. CDR3 DNA sequence: TGTGCCAGCAGACCAGGGGGTCTGAGCTCCTACGAGCAGTACTTC.

In its sample, this clone was seen once. V is TRBV6-4 and J is TRBJ2-1; 11 positions agree with TRBD2. CDR1 is MRHNA, CDR2 SNTAGT, per germline. Trimming removed 6 bases from V and 0 bases from J; junction bases left unmatched: 10. This CDR3 is 18 amino acids long. The CDR3 loop is CASRGTSGKFSSYNEQFF. DNA for the CDR3: TGTGCCAGCAGGGGGACTAGCGGAAAGTTTAGCTCCTACAATGAGCAGTTCTTC.

The J gene is TRBJ2-7, the V gene TRBV21-1; TRBD1 is taken as the D call from the table, unchecked against the DNA. TRBV21-1 is a pseudogene segment. The CDR3 contains 14 residues. The CDR3 DNA is TGTGCCAGCCGCCGGCGGACAGGGGCCCTCTCGCAGTACTTC. Its protein is CASRRRTGALSQYF.

This rearrangement joins TRBV2 to TRBJ1-2; 7 bases fit TRBD1. CDR3 length: 16 residues. CDR1 and CDR2 (germline): SNHLY, FYNNEI. With V trimmed by 5 bases and J by 2 bases, 11 bases remained unmatched. The CDR3 spells CASSFARAGGNYGYTF. For the CDR3, the DNA is TGTGCCAGCAGTTTCGCTAGGGCAGGGGGAAACTATGGCTACACCTTC.

CDR3 sequence: CASSAPDTQYF. CDR3 coding DNA: TGTGCCAGCAGTGCTCCAGATACGCAGTATTTT. The rearrangement uses TRBV2 and TRBJ2-3; D not certain. The CDR3 covers 11 residues. V was shortened by 4 bases and J by 4 bases, with 3 bases between the two germline ends. In germline, CDR1 is SNHLY, CDR2 FYNNEI.

The CDR3: CASSLGQLQETQYF. The CDR3 DNA reads TGCGCCAGCAGCTTGGGACAGCTTCAAGAGACCCAGTACTTC. The chain employs TRBV5-1 and TRBJ2-5, with D perhaps TRBD1 (5 bases). Trimming removed 0 bases at V and 2 bases at J, with 8 bases between. Germline assignment: CDR1 SGHRS and CDR2 YFSETQ. The CDR3 runs 14 residues.

This chain uses TRBV11-2 with TRBJ2-7, with 7 positions matching TRBD2. V lost 0 bases, J lost 0 bases, and 5 bases stayed unmatched. The CDR3 has 16 amino acids. Germline V gene lookup returns CDR1 SGHAT and CDR2 FQNNGV. The DNA of the CDR3 is TGTGCCAGCAGCTTAGACCCTAGCGGAAGCTCCTACGAGCAGTACTTC. Its protein is CASSLDPSGSSYEQYF.

The gene calls are TRBV5-8 and TRBJ2-7; 12 bases are shared with TRBD2. V trimming: 0 bases; J trimming: 5 bases; junction bases outside the gene matches: 3. Germline V gene lookup returns CDR1 SGHTS and CDR2 YDEGEE. The CDR3 totals 15 residues. The CDR3 loop is CASSLGLAGADEQYF. The CDR3 DNA reads as TGTGCCAGCAGCTTGGGACTAGCGGGAGCAGACGAGCAGTACTTC.

The chain employs TRBV2 and TRBJ2-5, with 8 bases matching TRBD1. The junction had 3 bases not matched to a gene; V was cut back by 9 bases and J by 0 bases. Germline loops: CDR1 SNHLY, CDR2 FYNNEI. The CDR3 has 13 residues. The CDR3 sequence is CARAGQDQETQYF. The CDR3 bases are TGTGCCAGGGCGGGACAGGACCAAGAGACCCAGTACTTC.

CDR3 residues: CASSHPYRASYGYTF. In nucleotides, the CDR3 is TGTGCCAGCAGCCACCCGTACAGGGCCTCCTATGGCTACACCTTC. The chain combines TRBV6-1 with TRBJ1-2, with TRBD1 as a possible D gene (6 bases). CDR1 is MNHNS, CDR2 SASEGT, per germline. This CDR3 comprises 15 residues. Trimming left V 6 bases short and J 4 bases short, with 18 bases between.

This chain uses TRBV2 with TRBJ1-1; D might be TRBD1 (6 bases). CDR3 length: 14 residues. V was shortened by 4 bases and J by 1 base, with 10 bases between the two germline ends. From germline, CDR1 is SNHLY and CDR2 FYNNEI. Here the CDR3 DNA reads TGTGCCAGCAGTGCAGGGGCTAGGAACACTGAAGCTTTCTTT. Its protein is CASSAGARNTEAFF.

The chain recombines TRBV5-1 with TRBJ2-7; TRBD1 matches 7 bases. From germline, CDR1 is SGHRS and CDR2 YFSETQ. Trimming removed 4 bases from V and 6 bases from J; junction bases left unmatched: 13. CDR3 length equals 15 residues. Here the CDR3 DNA reads TGCGCCAGCAGCCCGACCAGGACAGGAACGGGCGAGCAGTACTTC. Translating gives CASSPTRTGTGEQYF.